This T cell receptor (beta chain) was profiled in a study of blood T cells in healthy people across ages. This clonotype was counted only a few times. J lost 1 base, V lost 4 bases, and 3 bases had no gene match. The CDR3 runs to 16 residues. The germline CDR1 and CDR2 sequences are SEHNR and FQNEAQ (reference sequence). Using a J-beta primer mix together with a sample-barcoded 5' primer, a second PCR was run for roughly 6 to 12 cycles. A single record per CDR3 protein comes from TCRdb applying MiXCR to the 5' RACE reads. The sample lists 1.5 million to 2 million distinct CDR3 sequences; around 36% were seen once.

The source of this sequence is a woman in her thirties in good health. The sample was blood. The rearrangement uses TRBV7-9 and TRBJ2-3; TRBD2 matches at 12 bases. Here the CDR3 DNA reads TGTGCCAGCAGCTCGTCTAGCGGGGGGGGCACAGATACGCAGTATTTT. This sequence encodes CASSSSSGGGTDTQYF.